The rows below give T cell receptor beta chains drawn from one sample of a study of blood T cell repertoires in COVID-19. This table comes from immunoSEQ multiplex PCR, and its TCRdb copy is limited to in-frame clones, with some not included. The profile shows roughly 200,000 clones, around 84% of them singletons. The specimen was peripheral blood. The receptors shown here come from a woman aged 80 or over with COVID-19, enrolled during active disease. The conserved cysteine and the conserved F or W are not part of the CDR3 here. Fields, in order: CDR3 length, V gene, J gene, CDR3 protein.

>11|TRBV18|TRBJ2-5
ATRNSGEETQY
>11|TRBV9|TRBJ1-6
ASSVTAGSPLH
>13|TRBV3-1/TRBV3-2|TRBJ2-1
ASSPRDLPYNEQF
>13|TRBV6-6|TRBJ2-7
ASSYLGQGAVEQY
>16|TRBV7-2|TRBJ2-1
ASSSPMGAVLSYNEQF
>15|TRBV7-9|TRBJ1-1
ASSDGQGFMMNTEAF
>14|TRBV24-1|TRBJ2-1
ATSDPGQGLYNEQF
>13|TRBV10-3|TRBJ2-3
AISGVSGGSDTQY
>13|TRBV13|TRBJ1-4
ASSLGRGAREKLF
>14|TRBV11-2|TRBJ1-4
ASSLEGRRSNEKLF
>16|TRBV4-3|TRBJ1-6
ASSHLPMGTVDNSPLH
>13|TRBV7-2|TRBJ2-1
ASSSLGAPYNEQF
>6|TRBV20-1|TRBJ2-5
SAHTQY
>14|TRBV19|TRBJ1-4
ASRTRGGHTNEKLF
>13|TRBV18|TRBJ2-1
ASSPAGREGNEQF
>11|TRBV30|TRBJ1-5
AWGTDSNQPQH
>14|TRBV5-4|TRBJ1-1
ASSLAFGQGRTEAF
>12|TRBV19|TRBJ1-2
ASRSDPGRYGYT
>13|TRBV5-1|TRBJ1-3
ASSLAEGARNTIY
>11|TRBV11-2|TRBJ1-5
ASSLTRDQPQH
>13|TRBV28|TRBJ1-2
ASSFTGGASYGYT
>16|TRBV12-2|TRBJ1-2
ASRLARGGTGLSYGYT
>13|TRBV5-1|TRBJ1-4
ASSLVANRNEKLF
>14|TRBV5-1|TRBJ2-5
ASSFGVGHRQETQY
>12|TRBV7-2|TRBJ2-2
ASSFGVNTGELF
>9|TRBV7-8|TRBJ1-1
ASSLQTEAF
>13|TRBV2|TRBJ2-7
ASRVLATYSYEQY
>13|TRBV6-5|TRBJ1-6
ASNSATGDNSPLH
>12|TRBV7-9|TRBJ1-1
ASSLPPGDTEAF
>12|TRBV5-8|TRBJ1-6
ASSIQGYNSPLH
>12|TRBV6-2/TRBV6-3|TRBJ2-7
ASSWRGALDEQY
>13|TRBV10-3|TRBJ1-4
AISDSKQGYEKLF
>14|TRBV7-3|TRBJ1-6
ASSLGGQGPNSPLH
>12|TRBV19|TRBJ1-5
ASSVTGSDQPQH
>14|TRBV18|TRBJ2-1
ASSASPGGSYNEQF
>14|TRBV10-1|TRBJ1-2
ASPAPPNIANYGYT
>10|TRBV28|TRBJ1-2
AIGGTGDGYT
>13|TRBV28|TRBJ1-1
ASSFGDRSKPEAF
>11|TRBV19|TRBJ2-3
ASSTGITDTQY
>12|TRBV29-1|TRBJ2-7
SVAPGQGNYEQY
>11|TRBV7-9|TRBJ2-5
ASSLVPSETQY
>16|TRBV6-6|TRBJ2-3
ASSPTVLHRGQGDTQY
>16|TRBV5-1|TRBJ2-4
ASSLAGLAGGQGAIQY
>12|TRBV6-4|TRBJ2-1
ASSQSGQGREQF
>13|TRBV10-3|TRBJ1-2
AISVPRDTSQYYT
>11|TRBV30|TRBJ1-2
AWRGGQSYGYT